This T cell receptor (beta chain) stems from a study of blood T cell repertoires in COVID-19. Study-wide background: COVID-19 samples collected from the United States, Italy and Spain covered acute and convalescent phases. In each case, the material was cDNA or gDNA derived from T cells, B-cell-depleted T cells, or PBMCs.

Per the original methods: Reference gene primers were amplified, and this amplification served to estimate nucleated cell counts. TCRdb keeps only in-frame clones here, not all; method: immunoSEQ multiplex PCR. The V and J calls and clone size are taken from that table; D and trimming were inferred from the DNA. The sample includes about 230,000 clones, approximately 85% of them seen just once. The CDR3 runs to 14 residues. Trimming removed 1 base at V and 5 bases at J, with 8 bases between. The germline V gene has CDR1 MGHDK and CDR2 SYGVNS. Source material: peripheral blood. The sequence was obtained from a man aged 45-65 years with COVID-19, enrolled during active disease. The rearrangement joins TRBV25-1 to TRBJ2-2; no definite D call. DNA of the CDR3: TGTGCCAGCAGTGAATTAGTATCAACCGGGGAGCTGTTTTTT. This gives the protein CASSELVSTGELFF.